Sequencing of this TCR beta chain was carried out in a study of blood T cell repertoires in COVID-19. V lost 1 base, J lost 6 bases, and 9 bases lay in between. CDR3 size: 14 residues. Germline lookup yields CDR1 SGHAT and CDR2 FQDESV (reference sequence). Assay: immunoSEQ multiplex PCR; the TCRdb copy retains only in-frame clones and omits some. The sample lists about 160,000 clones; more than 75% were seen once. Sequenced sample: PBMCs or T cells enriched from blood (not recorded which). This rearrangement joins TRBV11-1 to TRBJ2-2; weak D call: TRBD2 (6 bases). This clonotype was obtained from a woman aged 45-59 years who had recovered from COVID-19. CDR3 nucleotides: TGTGCCAGCAGCTTAGGGGGGGTCCCCGGGGAGCTGTTTTTT. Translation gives CASSLGGVPGELFF.